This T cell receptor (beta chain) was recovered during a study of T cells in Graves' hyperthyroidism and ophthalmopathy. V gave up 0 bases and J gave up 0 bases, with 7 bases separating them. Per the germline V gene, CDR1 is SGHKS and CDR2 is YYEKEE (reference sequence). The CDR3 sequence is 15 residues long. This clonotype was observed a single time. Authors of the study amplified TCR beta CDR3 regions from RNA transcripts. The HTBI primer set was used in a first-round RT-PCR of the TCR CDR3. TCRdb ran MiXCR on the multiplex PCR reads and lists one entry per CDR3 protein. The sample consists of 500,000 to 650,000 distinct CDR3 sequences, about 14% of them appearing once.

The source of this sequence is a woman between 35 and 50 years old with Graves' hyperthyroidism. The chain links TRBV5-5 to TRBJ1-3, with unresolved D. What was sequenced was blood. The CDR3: CASSLDRFSGNTIYF. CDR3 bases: TGTGCCAGCAGCTTGGATCGTTTCTCTGGAAACACCATATATTTT.